This T cell receptor beta chain was recovered during a study of a mutant IDH1 vaccine in newly diagnosed glioma. Study results and caveats: Pseudoprogression apparently tracked independently of changes in top peripheral T cell clonotypes.

Method: immunoSEQ multiplex PCR; TCRdb's copy keeps in-frame clones and lacks some. This table has tens of thousands of clones, around 80% appearing once. This sample's time point: week 5, during vaccination. Every vaccine dose comprised 300 ug of mutant IDH1 20-mer peptide plus topical imiquimod. V lost 0 bases and J 1 base, leaving 6 bases between the germline ends. The CDR3 is 14 residues long. Germline V gene lookup returns CDR1 SNHLY and CDR2 FYNNEI. In regard to this clone: Its specificity is not known.

V gene TRBV2 combines with J gene TRBJ2-5; D uncertain. This sample comprised PBMCs, obtained from a glioma patient whose treatment included an IDH1 peptide vaccine. The clonotype was recovered from a man between 45 and 60 years old with glioma. CDR3 sequence: CASSEARFQETQYF. The CDR3 bases are TGTGCCAGCAGTGAAGCCAGGTTCCAAGAGACCCAGTACTTC.